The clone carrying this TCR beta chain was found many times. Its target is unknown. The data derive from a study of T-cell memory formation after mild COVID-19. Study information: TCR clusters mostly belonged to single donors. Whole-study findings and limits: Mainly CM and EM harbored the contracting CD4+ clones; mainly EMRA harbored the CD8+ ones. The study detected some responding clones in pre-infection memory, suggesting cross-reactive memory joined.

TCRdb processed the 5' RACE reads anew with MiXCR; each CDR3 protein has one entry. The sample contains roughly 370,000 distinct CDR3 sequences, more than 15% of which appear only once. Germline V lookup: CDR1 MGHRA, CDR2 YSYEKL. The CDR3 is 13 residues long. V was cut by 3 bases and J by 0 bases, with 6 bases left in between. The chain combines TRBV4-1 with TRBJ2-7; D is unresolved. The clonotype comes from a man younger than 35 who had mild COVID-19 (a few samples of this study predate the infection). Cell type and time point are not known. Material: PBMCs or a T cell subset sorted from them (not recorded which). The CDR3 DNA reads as TGCGCCAGCAGCCAGACAAGCTCCTACGAGCAGTACTTC. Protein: CASSQTSSYEQYF.